Shown below are 10 T cell receptor beta chains from a single sample sequenced in a study of blood T cell repertoires in COVID-19. Libraries were prepared by immunoSEQ multiplex PCR; TCRdb keeps only in-frame clonotypes and omits some of them. The sample holds fewer than 200,000 clones, about 85% seen once. Source material: peripheral blood. All receptors come from a man between 60 and 75 years old with active or convalescent COVID-19.

This chain links TRBV5-1 with TRBJ2-7; TRBD2 matches at 13 bases. The ends lost 5 bases at V and 4 bases at J; junction bases unmatched: 3. Germline V gene lookup returns CDR1 SGHRS and CDR2 YFSETQ. The length of the CDR3 is 14 residues. In nucleotides, the CDR3 is TGCGCCAGCAGAAAGACTAGCGGGGGGTACGAGCAGTACTTC. Its protein is CASRKTSGGYEQYF.

The J gene is TRBJ1-6, the V gene TRBV19, with D unclear. This CDR3 spans 13 amino acids. Germline CDR1 is LNHDA and CDR2 is SQIVND (reference sequence). V was trimmed by 9 bases and J by 10 bases, leaving 16 bases between them. CDR3 sequence (DNA): TGTGCCAGCGGAGGGAATGCTGACTCACCCCTCCACTTT. This codes for CASGGNADSPLHF.

The rearrangement links TRBV5-1 to TRBJ2-1; 14 bases align to TRBD2. The junction had 2 bases not matched to a gene; V was cut back by 0 bases and J by 0 bases. This CDR3 contains 18 residues. From germline, CDR1 is SGHRS and CDR2 YFSETQ. CDR3 sequence (DNA): TGCGCCAGCAGCTTGGATGGGACTAGCGGGGGCTCCTACAATGAGCAGTTCTTC. Protein: CASSLDGTSGGSYNEQFF.

The genes are TRBV29-1 and TRBJ1-1; weak D call: TRBD1 (6 bases). V was cut by 6 bases and J by 10 bases, with 15 bases left in between. The CDR3 totals 11 residues. The germline V gene encodes CDR1 SQVTM and CDR2 ANQGSEA. CDR3 residues: CSVNYREGAFF. CDR3 in DNA: TGCAGCGTAAACTACAGGGAAGGAGCTTTCTTT.

The chain links TRBV9 to TRBJ2-7; D is perhaps TRBD2 (6 bases). The CDR3 contains 13 residues. V was trimmed by 10 bases and J by 6 bases, leaving 20 bases between them. CDR1 and CDR2 (germline): SGDLS, YYNGEE. CDR3 in DNA: TGTGCCGTAGAGGGAGGCGAGGATATCGAGCAGTACTTC. Translated: CAVEGGEDIEQYF.

The chain joins TRBV5-5 to TRBJ2-3; 8 nucleotides align to TRBD2. Germline V gene sequence: CDR1 SGHKS, CDR2 YYEKEE (reference sequence). V lost 1 base and J lost 2; bases outside the gene matches: 3. This CDR3 region has 15 residues. In nucleotides, the CDR3 is TGTGCCAGCAGCTTGCAGCGGGGGTTCACAGATACGCAGTATTTT. Protein sequence: CASSLQRGFTDTQYF.

The chain employs TRBV2 and TRBJ1-2, with 7 bases fitting TRBD1. Germline loops: CDR1 SNHLY, CDR2 FYNNEI. The length of the CDR3 is 12 residues. With V trimmed by 6 bases and J by 7 bases, 5 bases remained unmatched. Here the CDR3 reads CASRTGSGGYTF. Here the CDR3 DNA reads TGTGCCAGCAGGACAGGGTCGGGTGGCTACACCTTC.

This sequence joins TRBV13 and TRBJ2-7; 11 bases line up with TRBD1. The CDR3 has 15 amino acids. CDR1 is PRHDT and CDR2 is FYEKMQ in the germline V gene (reference sequence). V was clipped by 3 bases and J by 3 bases; unmatched bases: 4. In nucleotides, the CDR3 is TGTGCCAGCAGCTTGGGTGGGACAGGGGGCTACGAGCAGTACTTC. This encodes CASSLGGTGGYEQYF.

In the case of this clone: The sample carries other DNA sequences with the same CDR3. This rearrangement joins TRBV19 to TRBJ2-7, with TRBD1 identical over 8 bases. CDR1 is LNHDA, CDR2 SQIVND, per germline (reference sequence). J was trimmed by 0 bases and V by 3 bases; bases with no gene match: 1. The CDR3 has 14 amino acids. The CDR3 nucleotides are TGTGCCAGTAGTATCGGACAGGGCTCCTACGAGCAGTACTTC. Amino acids: CASSIGQGSYEQYF.

The chain employs TRBV3-1 (or the pseudogene TRBV3-2) and TRBJ2-5, with TRBD2 as a possible D gene (6 bases). V was shortened by 6 bases and J by 0 bases, with 14 bases between the two germline ends. CDR3 length: 15 residues. Germline values: CDR1 LGHDT, CDR2 YNNKEL (reference sequence). CDR3 nucleotides: TGTGCCAGCAGTCCCGGGACTTCGTACCAAGAGACCCAGTACTTC. Translation: CASSPGTSYQETQYF.